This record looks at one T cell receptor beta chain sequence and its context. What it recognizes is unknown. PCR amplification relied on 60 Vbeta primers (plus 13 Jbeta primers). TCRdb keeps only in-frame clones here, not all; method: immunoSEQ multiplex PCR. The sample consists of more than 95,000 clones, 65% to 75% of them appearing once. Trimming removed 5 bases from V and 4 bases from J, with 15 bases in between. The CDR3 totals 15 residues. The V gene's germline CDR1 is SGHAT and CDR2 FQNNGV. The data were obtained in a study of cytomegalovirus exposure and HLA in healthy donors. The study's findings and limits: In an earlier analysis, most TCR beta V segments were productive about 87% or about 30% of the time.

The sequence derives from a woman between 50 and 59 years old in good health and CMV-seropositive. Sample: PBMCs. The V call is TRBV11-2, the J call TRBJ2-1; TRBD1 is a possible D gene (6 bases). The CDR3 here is CASSQKGVLYNEQFF. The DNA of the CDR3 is TGTGCCAGCAGCCAGAAGGGGGTGTTGTACAATGAGCAGTTCTTC. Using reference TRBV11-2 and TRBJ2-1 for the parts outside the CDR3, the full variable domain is EAGVAQSPRYKIIEKRQSVAFWCNPISGHATLYWYQQILGQGPKLLIQFQNNGVVDDSQLPKDRFSAERLKGVDSTLKIQPAKLEDSAVYLCASSQKGVLYNEQFFGPGTRLTVL.